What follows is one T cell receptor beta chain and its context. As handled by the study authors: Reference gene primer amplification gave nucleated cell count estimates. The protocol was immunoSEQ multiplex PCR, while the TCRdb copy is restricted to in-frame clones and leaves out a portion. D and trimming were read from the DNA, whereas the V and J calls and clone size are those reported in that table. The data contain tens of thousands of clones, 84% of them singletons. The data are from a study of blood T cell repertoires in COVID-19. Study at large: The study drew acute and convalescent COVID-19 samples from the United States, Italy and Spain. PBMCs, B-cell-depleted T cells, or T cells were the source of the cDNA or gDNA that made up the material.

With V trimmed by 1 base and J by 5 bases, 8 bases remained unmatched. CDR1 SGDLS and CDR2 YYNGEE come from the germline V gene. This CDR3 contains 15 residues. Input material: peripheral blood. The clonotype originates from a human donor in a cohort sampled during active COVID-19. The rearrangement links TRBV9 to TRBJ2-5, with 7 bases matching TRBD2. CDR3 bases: TGTGCCAGCAGCGTATCCGGGAGGCCTGGGGAGACCCAGTACTTC. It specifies CASSVSGRPGETQYF.